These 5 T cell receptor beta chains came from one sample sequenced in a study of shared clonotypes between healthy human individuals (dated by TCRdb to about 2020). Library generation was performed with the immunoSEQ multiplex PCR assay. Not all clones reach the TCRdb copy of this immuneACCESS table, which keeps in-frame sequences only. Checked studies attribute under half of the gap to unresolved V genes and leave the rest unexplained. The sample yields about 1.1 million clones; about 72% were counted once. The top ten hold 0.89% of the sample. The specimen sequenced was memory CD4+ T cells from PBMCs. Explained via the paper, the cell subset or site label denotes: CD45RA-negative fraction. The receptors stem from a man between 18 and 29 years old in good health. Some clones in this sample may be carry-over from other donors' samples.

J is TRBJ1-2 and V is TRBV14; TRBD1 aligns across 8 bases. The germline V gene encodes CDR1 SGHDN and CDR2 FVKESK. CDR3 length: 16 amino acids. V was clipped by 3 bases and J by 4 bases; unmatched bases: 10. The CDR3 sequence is CASSQLDRGDIYGYTF. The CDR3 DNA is TGTGCCAGCAGCCAGTTAGACAGGGGTGACATCTATGGCTACACCTTC.

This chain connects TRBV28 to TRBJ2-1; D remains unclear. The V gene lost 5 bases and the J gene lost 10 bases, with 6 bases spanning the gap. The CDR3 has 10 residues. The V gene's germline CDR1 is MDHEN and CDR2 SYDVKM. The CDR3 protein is CASSRVEQFF. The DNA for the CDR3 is TGTGCCAGCAGTAGAGTCGAGCAGTTCTTC.

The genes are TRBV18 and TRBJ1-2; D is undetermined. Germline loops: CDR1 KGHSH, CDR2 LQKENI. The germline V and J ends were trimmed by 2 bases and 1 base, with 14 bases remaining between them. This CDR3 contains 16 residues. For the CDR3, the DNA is TGTGCCAGCTCACCATCGGGCCAGCTTCTTAACTATGGCTACACCTTC. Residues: CASSPSGQLLNYGYTF.

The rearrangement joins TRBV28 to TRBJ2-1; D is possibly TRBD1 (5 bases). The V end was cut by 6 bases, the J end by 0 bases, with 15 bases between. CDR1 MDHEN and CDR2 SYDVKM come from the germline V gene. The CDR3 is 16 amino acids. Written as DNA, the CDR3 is TGTGCCAGCAGGGGGCAGGGCGCTAACTCCTACAATGAGCAGTTCTTC. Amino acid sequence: CASRGQGANSYNEQFF.

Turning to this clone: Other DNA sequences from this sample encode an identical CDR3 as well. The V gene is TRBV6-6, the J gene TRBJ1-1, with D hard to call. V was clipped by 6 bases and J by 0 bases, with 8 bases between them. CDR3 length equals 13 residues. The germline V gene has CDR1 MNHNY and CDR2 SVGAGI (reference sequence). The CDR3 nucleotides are TGTGCCAGCAGCCGAGCGGTGAACACTGAAGCTTTCTTT. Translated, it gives CASSRAVNTEAFF.